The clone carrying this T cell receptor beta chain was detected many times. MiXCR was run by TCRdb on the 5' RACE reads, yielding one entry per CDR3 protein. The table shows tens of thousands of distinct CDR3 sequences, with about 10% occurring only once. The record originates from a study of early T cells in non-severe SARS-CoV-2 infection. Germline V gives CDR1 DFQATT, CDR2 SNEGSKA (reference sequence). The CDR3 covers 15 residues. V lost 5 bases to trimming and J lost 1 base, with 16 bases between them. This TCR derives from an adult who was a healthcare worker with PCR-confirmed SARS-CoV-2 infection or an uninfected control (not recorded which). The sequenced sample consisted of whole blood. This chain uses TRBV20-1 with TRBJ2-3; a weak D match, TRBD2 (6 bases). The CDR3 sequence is CSAFGGLPGTDTQYF. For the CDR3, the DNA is TGCAGTGCTTTCGGAGGGCTTCCGGGCACAGATACGCAGTATTTT.